What follows is one TCR beta chain and its context. These data originate in a study of blood T cell repertoires in COVID-19. Study-level background: The United States, Italy and Spain supplied acute and convalescent COVID-19 samples. Sources were T cells, B-cell-depleted T cells, or PBMCs; the material itself was cDNA or gDNA.

In the original processing: From reference gene primer amplification, estimates of nucleated cell counts were derived. TCRdb's table, derived via immunoSEQ multiplex PCR, lists solely in-frame clones and lacks some. The V and J calls and clone size are taken from that table; D and trimming were inferred from the DNA. The sample carries about 90,000 clones, 91% recorded once. The sequence was obtained from a human donor with active COVID-19. The donor label of this sample is uncertain. The sample comprised peripheral blood.

The CDR3 region is CASSAPRLAVYNEQFF. CDR3 nucleotides: TGTGCCAGCAGTGCCCCTCGACTAGCAGTTTACAATGAGCAGTTCTTC. This chain links TRBV6-1 with TRBJ2-1, with TRBD2 identical over 7 bases. CDR3 length: 16 residues. Trimming at V came to 4 bases and at J to 4 bases, leaving 10 bases not matched to a gene. Germline loops: CDR1 MNHNS, CDR2 SASEGT.